Ten or more counts support the clone carrying this TCR beta chain. Its antigen remains unknown. Profiles of TCR beta VDJ and CDR3 were generated from a genomic DNA template. TCRdb passed the reads through MiXCR, listing each CDR3 protein once. The sample gives roughly 300,000 distinct CDR3 sequences, 55% to 60% of which show up once; under 8.5% is in the top ten. The CDR3 is made up of 14 amino acids. Trimming left V 2 bases short and J 2 bases short, with 7 bases between. This sample was taken from a study of CD8+CD57+ T cells in acquired aplastic anemia. Overall study: Sorted cells (CD4+ and CD8+) yielded DNA amounts that averaged approximately 3.1 ug. Whole-study findings and limits: Patients versus controls showed no significant CD8+ Simpson's diversity difference. Researchers report that fewer than 30 CD8+ CDR3 sequences appeared in both patients and controls.

The V and J genes are TRBV12-3 or TRBV12-4 and TRBJ1-5; no definite D call. This TCR was recovered from a human donor with severe aplastic anemia or a healthy control (not recorded which). The sequenced material came from sorted CD4+, CD8+, or CD8+CD57+ T cells (not recorded which) from PBMCs. In DNA form, the CDR3 reads TGTGCCAGCAGTTTATACGGACGCAATCAGCCCCAGCATTTT. Its protein is CASSLYGRNQPQHF.